Included here is one T cell receptor beta chain sequence, with context. The target antigen is unknown. This CDR3 has 13 residues. Germline V gene lookup returns CDR1 MDHEN and CDR2 SYDVKM. The V end lost 5 bases, the J end lost 6 bases, and 11 bases lay between the germline ends. Primers for the PCR totalled 60 Vbeta and 13 Jbeta. As originally analysed: Approximately 12 million of some 80 million unique TCR beta chains were shared, per a later count. The protocol was immunoSEQ multiplex PCR, while the TCRdb copy is restricted to in-frame clones and leaves out a portion. The D gene and trimming were derived from the DNA, and the V and J assignments and clone size from that table. The data include approximately 68,000 clones; the top ten clones carry 7.5% to 8%. The data were taken from a study of cytomegalovirus exposure and HLA in healthy donors. The overall study: Of roughly 400 genotyped donors, more than 65% grouped in the Caucasian-associated ancestry cluster.

Study-level findings and limits: Overall, 164 TCR beta chains were annotated as cytomegalovirus-associated.

The receptor comes from a female donor in good health and CMV-seropositive. The chain is built from TRBV28 and TRBJ1-5; no clear D. Source material: PBMCs. The CDR3 DNA is TGTGCCAGCAGTCTAGGGAGAGCTCAGCCCCAGCATTTT. Translation gives CASSLGRAQPQHF.